This T cell receptor beta chain was identified in a study of identifying expanded T cells in peripheral blood. Findings and caveats of the study: Over two and four weeks, about 15 and 19 clones changed, versus around 1.1 between replicates.

CDR1 is MNHEY and CDR2 is SMNVEV in the germline V gene (reference sequence). Losses at the gene ends were 5 bases for V and 1 base for J; bases not matched to a gene: 9. The CDR3 runs to 19 residues. Some clones are missing from TCRdb's copy, which holds only in-frame ones; the method was immunoSEQ multiplex PCR. Of 100,000 or so clones in the sample, around 88% were seen once. This clone has more than one count but fewer than ten. The target antigen is unknown. This chain connects TRBV27 to TRBJ2-1, with 15 bases aligning to TRBD2. This sequence originates from a person between 18 and 75 years old in good health. The sequencing input was blood. CDR3 DNA sequence: TGTGCCAGCAGTATATGGGGACTAGCGGGAGGACCGTCCTACAATGAGCAGTTCTTC. Its translation: CASSIWGLAGGPSYNEQFF.